This record looks at one T cell receptor beta chain sequence and its context. This specimen belongs to a study of T cell responses to AZD1222 COVID-19 vaccine. The CDR3 contains 15 residues. Germline loops: CDR1 MNHEY, CDR2 SVGAGI. The V end lost 2 bases, the J end lost 2 bases, and 13 bases lay between the germline ends. Libraries were prepared by immunoSEQ multiplex PCR; TCRdb keeps only in-frame clonotypes and omits some of them. This table holds 150,000 or so clones, 90% found once. This material consisted of peripheral blood, taken 28 days after the second AZD1222 dose. The TCR was taken from an adult who received the AZD1222 COVID-19 vaccine. The genes are TRBV6-5 and TRBJ2-7, with a possible D match to TRBD1 (5 bases). As DNA, the CDR3 is TGTGCCAGCAGTTACAGCTTTGACAGCACCTACGAGCAGTACTTC. Translated: CASSYSFDSTYEQYF.